The 21 T cell receptor beta chains below were found in one sample sequenced in a study of cytomegalovirus exposure and HLA in healthy donors. The PCR had 60 Vbeta and 13 Jbeta primers. This table comes from immunoSEQ multiplex PCR, and its TCRdb copy is limited to in-frame clones, with some not included. Of approximately 180,000 clones listed, 80% to 90% are singletons. The sequenced sample consisted of PBMCs. These receptors came from a woman under 30 in good health and CMV-seropositive.

This clone was recorded only once. The rearrangement uses TRBV5-1 and TRBJ1-2; unclear D gene. CDR3 size: 13 residues. The V gene's germline CDR1 is SGHRS and CDR2 YFSETQ. V was clipped by 5 bases and J by 2 bases, with 10 bases between them. CDR3 in DNA: TGCGCCAGCAGGAACTCCTGGAACTATGGCTACACCTTC. It yields the protein CASRNSWNYGYTF.

V gene TRBV5-6 combines with J gene TRBJ2-3, with TRBD2 matching 12 bases. The trim removed 4 bases at V and 5 bases at J, leaving 8 bases unmatched. CDR3 length: 16 amino acids. Germline loops: CDR1 SGHDT, CDR2 YYEEEE. CDR3 region: CASSAALGLAGDTQYF. The CDR3 bases are TGTGCCAGCAGCGCCGCATTGGGACTAGCGGGAGATACGCAGTATTTT.

This CDR3 is CASSPADTEQFF. In DNA, the CDR3 is TGTGCCAGCAGCCCCGCGGACACTGAGCAGTTCTTC. This sequence joins TRBV9 and TRBJ2-1; tentative D call: TRBD1 (5 bases). V lost 4 bases and J lost 9, with 11 bases in between. Germline CDR1 SGDLS, CDR2 YYNGEE. The length of the CDR3 is 12 residues.

As for this clone: One end of the junction varies from germline; a read error may be responsible. This chain uses TRBV7-7 with TRBJ2-7; D is perhaps TRBD2 (5 bases). Germline CDR1 and CDR2: SSHAT and FNYEAQ (reference sequence). This CDR3 has 14 residues. CDR3 DNA sequence: TGTGCTAGCAGCTTAGGGATTCGGGGCTACGAGCAGTACTTC. Protein: CASSLGIRGYEQYF.

V usage is TRBV5-1 and J usage is TRBJ1-1, with a possible D match to TRBD1 (5 bases). This CDR3 region has 12 residues. Germline V gene sequence: CDR1 SGHRS, CDR2 YFSETQ. V was clipped by 6 bases and J by 3 bases, with 9 bases between them. As DNA, the CDR3 is TGCGCCAGCACACGGGGGGACACTGAAGCTTTCTTT. It codes for CASTRGDTEAFF.

V usage is TRBV7-9 and J usage is TRBJ2-3; no reliable D call. This CDR3 comprises 12 residues. V lost 5 bases and J 2 bases, leaving 5 bases between the germline ends. In germline, CDR1 is SEHNR, CDR2 FQNEAQ (reference sequence). The CDR3 reads CASSLFTDTQYF. DNA of the CDR3: TGTGCCAGCAGCCTCTTCACAGATACGCAGTATTTT. Supplemented by reference TRBV7-9 and TRBJ2-3, the full variable domain reads DTGVSQNPRHKITKRGQNVTFRCDPISEHNRLYWYRQTLGQGPEFLTYFQNEAQLEKSRLLSDRFSAERPKGSFSTLEIQRTEQGDSAMYLCASSLFTDTQYFGPGTRLTVL.

In DNA form, the CDR3 reads TGCGCCAGCCATAAGGCCCAGGACTACGAGCAGTACTTC. Amino acids: CASHKAQDYEQYF. The V call is TRBV5-1, the J call TRBJ2-7; D remains unclear. The length of the CDR3 is 13 residues. Germline CDR1 SGHRS, CDR2 YFSETQ. Between the trimmed V and J ends, which lost 7 bases and 3 bases, there was a span of 14 bases.

The V call is TRBV11-2, the J call TRBJ2-7; the D gene is possibly TRBD2 (6 bases). Trimming cost V 7 bases and J 5 bases, with 24 bases left between them. The length of the CDR3 is 16 residues. Germline-derived CDR1 and CDR2 are SGHAT and FQNNGV. CDR3 sequence (DNA): TGTGCCAGCACCCTAACCGGGCCGGGGGATCGGCACGAGCAGTACTTC. Protein sequence: CASTLTGPGDRHEQYF.

The rearrangement joins TRBV27 to TRBJ2-7; 7 bases map to TRBD2. Germline V lookup: CDR1 MNHEY, CDR2 SMNVEV (reference sequence). V dropped 0 bases and J dropped 5; count of bases not matched to a gene: 10. The CDR3 is 16 amino acids. Here the CDR3 reads CASSLSQSPAGDEQYF. DNA of the CDR3: TGTGCCAGCAGTTTATCGCAAAGCCCGGCGGGAGACGAGCAGTACTTC.

This clone was counted between two and nine times. V gene TRBV5-4 combines with J gene TRBJ2-2; 11 bases fit TRBD2. The V gene's germline CDR1 is SGHNT and CDR2 YYREEE (reference sequence). Germline trimming cut 6 bases from V and 4 bases from J; bases unmatched to any gene: 2. CDR3 length: 14 residues. The CDR3 loop is CASNLAGGTGELFF. The CDR3 coding sequence is TGTGCCAGCAACCTAGCGGGGGGCACCGGGGAGCTGTTTTTT.

The gene calls are TRBV27 and TRBJ1-1; the match to TRBD1 covers 8 bases. J gave up 2 bases and V 6 bases, and 5 bases lay outside the gene matches. The CDR3 sequence is 14 residues long. Germline loops: CDR1 MNHEY, CDR2 SMNVEV (reference sequence). Here the CDR3 DNA reads TGTGCCAGCAGCCGTACAGGGGGAAACACTGAAGCTTTCTTT. Its translation is CASSRTGGNTEAFF.

The gene calls are TRBV7-9 and TRBJ1-4; maybe TRBD1 (6 bases). Germline CDR1 reads SEHNR; CDR2 reads FQNEAQ (reference sequence). V lost 5 bases to trimming and J lost 4 bases, with 11 bases between them. The CDR3 contains 14 residues. As DNA, the CDR3 is TGTGCCAGCAGCCTAAGACAGGATAATGAAAAACTGTTTTTT. This translates into CASSLRQDNEKLFF.

The table lists this clone with a few counts. V gene TRBV30 combines with J gene TRBJ2-1; 7 bases align to TRBD2. The V and J ends lost 0 bases and 2 bases, in that order; junction bases with no gene match: 4. Germline CDR1 reads GTSNPN; CDR2 reads SVGIG (reference sequence). This CDR3 region has 15 residues. The chain's CDR3 is CAWSVLGGAYNEQFF. The DNA of the CDR3 is TGTGCCTGGAGTGTACTTGGGGGGGCCTACAATGAGCAGTTCTTC.

This clone has a handful of counts. The rearrangement uses TRBV27 and TRBJ2-7; D possibly corresponds to TRBD2 (5 bases). The CDR3 covers 12 residues. Trimming cost V 5 bases and J 7 bases, with 12 bases left between them. Germline values: CDR1 MNHEY, CDR2 SMNVEV (reference sequence). This CDR3 reads CASSTGGGEQYF. CDR3 DNA: TGTGCCAGCAGTACCGGAGGCGGGGAGCAGTACTTC.

This sequence joins TRBV7-3 and TRBJ2-2, with 9 bases identical to TRBD1. After removal of 5 bases from V and 10 bases from J, the junction contained 11 bases not matched to a gene. From germline, CDR1 is SGHTA and CDR2 FQGTGA. The CDR3 covers 15 residues. CDR3 in DNA: TGTGCCAGCAGCCTCCCGACAGGGGGGGTAGAGGAGCTGTTTTTT. The encoded protein is CASSLPTGGVEELFF.

This rearrangement joins TRBV6-1 to TRBJ1-1; 11 bases are shared with TRBD1. With 6 bases clipped from V and 9 bases from J, the junction kept 12 bases outside the gene matches. The CDR3 length is 15 residues. The germline gives CDR1 MNHNS, CDR2 SASEGT. As DNA, the CDR3 is TGTGCCAGCAGCAAAGTAGCCGGACAGGGGGCAAAAGCTTTCTTT. Its protein product is CASSKVAGQGAKAFF.

This chain links TRBV30 with TRBJ1-6; TRBD1 is a possible D gene (6 bases). Trimming removed 1 base from V and 2 bases from J, with 18 bases in between. The CDR3 totals 18 residues. Germline V gene lookup returns CDR1 GTSNPN and CDR2 SVGIG (reference sequence). CDR3 nucleotides: TGTGCCTGGAGTGCAACCCGGACAGACGGAACCTATAATTCACCCCTCCACTTT. It codes for CAWSATRTDGTYNSPLHF.

This chain connects TRBV7-8 to TRBJ1-1; TRBD1 matches at 7 bases. This CDR3 contains 18 residues. The trim removed 4 bases at V and 3 bases at J, leaving 17 bases unmatched. Germline values: CDR1 SGHVS, CDR2 FQNEAQ. The DNA for the CDR3 is TGTGCCAGCAGCTCAGACAGGGTCGACCGACTACTTGACACTGAAGCTTTCTTT. As protein: CASSSDRVDRLLDTEAFF.

This clone was recorded only once. The chain has TRBV13 and TRBJ2-7; the match to TRBD1 covers 7 bases. V lost 5 bases and J lost 0; bases outside the gene matches: 10. Germline V gene data show CDR1 as PRHDT and CDR2 as FYEKMQ (reference sequence). The CDR3 has 16 amino acids. For the CDR3, the DNA is TGTGCCAGCAGCCCCACCACGACAGGGAGCTCCTACGAGCAGTACTTC. Translating gives CASSPTTTGSSYEQYF.

J is TRBJ2-7 and V is TRBV5-1, with TRBD1 as a possible D gene (6 bases). Germline-derived CDR1 and CDR2 are SGHRS and YFSETQ. The CDR3 totals 14 residues. V was pared by 4 bases and J by 3 bases, with 14 bases between. Here the CDR3 reads CASSPRQDDYEQYF. The CDR3 DNA reads TGCGCCAGCAGCCCCCGACAGGATGACTACGAGCAGTACTTC.

The J gene is TRBJ2-2, the V gene TRBV11-3; 9 bases fit TRBD1. The germline V gene has CDR1 SGHNT and CDR2 YENEEA. J lost 5 bases, V lost 5 bases, and 6 bases had no gene match. This CDR3 spans 15 amino acids. The chain's CDR3 is CASSPRTGDTGELFF. CDR3 sequence (DNA): TGTGCCAGCAGCCCCCGGACAGGGGATACCGGGGAGCTGTTTTTT.